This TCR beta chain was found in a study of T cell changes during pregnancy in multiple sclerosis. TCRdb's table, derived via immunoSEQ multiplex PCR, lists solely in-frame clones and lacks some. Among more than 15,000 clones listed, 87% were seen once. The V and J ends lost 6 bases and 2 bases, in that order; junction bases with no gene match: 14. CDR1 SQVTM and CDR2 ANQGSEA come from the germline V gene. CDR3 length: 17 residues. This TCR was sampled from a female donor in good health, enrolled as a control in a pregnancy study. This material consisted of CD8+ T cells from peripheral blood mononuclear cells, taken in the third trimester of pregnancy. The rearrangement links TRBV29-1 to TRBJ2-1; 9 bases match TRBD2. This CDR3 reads CSVDSSLSGSPYNEQFF. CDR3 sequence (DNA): TGCAGCGTGGACAGTAGTCTTAGCGGGAGCCCCTACAATGAGCAGTTCTTC.